This TCR beta chain originates from a study of blood T cells in healthy people across ages (dated by TCRdb to between 2015 and 2016). About the study as a whole: In model experiments, template switching captured about one uniquely barcoded TCR beta cDNA molecule for every two T cells. The study analyzed two additional independent replicas of 1 million unique cDNA reads from the same blood draw for two donors, one aged 18 to 29 and one aged 80 or older. The study measured age-related changes in TCR beta repertoire diversity using deep sequencing normalized with unique cDNA molecular identifiers. To avoid experimental bias, donors of different ages were randomly spread across the sequencing lanes. Donors were grouped into four age groups: young (average 16 years), middle-aged (over 35), aged (around 60) and long-lived (just over 80).

The 39 donors, aged about 6 to 95 years, were systemically healthy Caucasian individuals from Russia. Each donor gave about 10 milliliters of peripheral blood, drawn into EDTA-treated Vacutainer tubes. Ficoll-Paque density-gradient centrifugation was used to isolate PBMCs, with at least 6.5 million obtained per sample. Total RNA was extracted from PBMCs with Trizol reagent, with at least 5 micrograms obtained per sample. Naive CD45RAhigh/CD27high T cell percentages were measured by flow cytometry on a PBMC aliquot from every donor. Details on this clonotype: Its antigen has not been determined. Base-call qualities are not available, and no considerably larger clone is one nucleotide away.

The library was generated by 5' RACE. Instrument on record: Illumina HiSeq 2500. The second PCR ran for about 6 to 12 cycles and used a J-beta primer mix along with a sample-barcoded 5' primer. A template-switch 5' adaptor carrying 12 random nucleotides introduced a unique molecular identifier onto each TCR beta cDNA molecule. Each sample yielded at least 2.5 million CDR3-containing paired-end reads. The Mint cDNA synthesis kit, primed by a TRBC-specific oligonucleotide, was used to synthesize first-strand cDNA from all RNA. Following uracil-DNA glycosylase treatment, a first 18-cycle PCR with universal primers M1SS and BC2_uni_R was performed on all cDNA. The study's processing was this. For normalization, 1 million high-quality reads were randomly selected from each sample, with every read carrying a distinct molecular identifier. Reads with shared molecular identifiers were discarded instead of being binned into consensus sequences. MiTCR, run with a Q25 quality threshold and the strictest error-elimination algorithm, handled CDR3 identification, clonotype clustering and error correction. A nonparametric unseen species model using Euler transformation provided a lower-bound estimate of total TCR beta diversity. TCRdb's own reprocessing of the public reads used fastp at Q25 and MiXCR and kept productive beta chains. Rows with one shared CDR3 protein collapse into an entry with the most common genes and DNA. These V and J calls originate from TCRdb's pipeline instead of the authors' own analysis. The sample table shows about 970,000 distinct CDR3 sequences, and 51% are seen once. In total, the top ten clones hold 20% to 25% of the sample.

The full study reports these points: The percentage of naive T cells measured by flow cytometry correlated strongly with observed TCR beta diversity. Observed TCR beta diversity per million T cells fell roughly linearly with age, and a significant reduction was already apparent by age roughly 40. The CMV infection status of donors was not known, potentially confounding age-related changes in expanded clonotypes. Compared with the aged group, more naive CD4+ T cells, fewer expanded clones and increased TCR diversity were shown by the long-lived group, suggesting age selection. Estimates of total diversity based on one million sequenced T cells were considered lower bounds and underestimates. Since profiling was done on bulk unsorted PBMCs, naive and antigen-experienced compartments could not be conclusively compared.

Cut back by 2 bases and 1 base, the V and J ends lie 10 bases apart. Including the terminal cysteine and phenylalanine, the CDR3 comprises 15 residues. Of the read, only the CDR3 DNA is kept; its 45 bases are in frame from base 1. CDR1 LGHNA and CDR2 YSLEER were looked up in the germline V gene. The V gene is TRBV4-3 and the J gene is TRBJ2-3, and the D gene may be TRBD2, 5 bases matching. The sequenced material came from blood. The source of this sequence is a woman aged 55-69 years in good health. The sequenced DNA is TGCGCCAGCAGCCAAAAAAGGACTCGCACAGATACGCAGTATTTT. The resulting protein is CASSQKRTRTDTQYF.